This TCR beta chain was profiled in a study of T cells in localized non-small cell lung cancer. As concerns this clone: Its antigen remains unidentified.

TCRdb's table, derived via immunoSEQ multiplex PCR, lists solely in-frame clones and lacks some. In the table there are 70,000 to 100,000 clones, approximately 90% of which are singletons. V was cut by 7 bases and J by 4 bases, with 13 bases left in between. Germline assignment: CDR1 SQVTM and CDR2 ANQGSEA. The CDR3 spans 12 residues. General observations from the study: Investigators sequenced only a single tumor region, leaving heterogeneity possible. Measurement of T cell clonality placed uninvolved adjacent lung highest, above the level in tumor. Elevated blood T cell density was associated with longer overall survival. Researchers found a median around 58 of the top 100 tumor clones in adjacent lung.

The sample here was PBMCs, taken before any cancer treatment. J is TRBJ2-5 and V is TRBV29-1; possibly TRBD2 for D (5 bases). The sequence derives from a woman aged 35-75 years with stage II squamous cell lung carcinoma. In DNA, the CDR3 is TGCAGCGGTTTTGAGGGTGGAGAGACCCAGTACTTC. It encodes CSGFEGGETQYF.